The 31 T cell receptor beta chains below were found in one sample sequenced in a study of CD8 T cells in ankylosing spondylitis. TCRdb called the 5' RACE reads again in MiXCR, with one record for every CDR3 protein. This sample has some 130,000 distinct CDR3 sequences, with roughly 6.6% found just once. The specimen was blood, either unsorted or a sorted T cell fraction (not recorded which). Every receptor here comes from a female donor with ankylosing spondylitis or in good health (not recorded which).

At least ten counts were recorded for this clonotype. The chain has TRBV4-1 and TRBJ1-5; a weak D match, TRBD1 (5 bases). The V gene's germline CDR1 is MGHRA and CDR2 YSYEKL. The CDR3 loop spans 17 amino acids. Trimming took 5 bases from V and 7 from J, leaving 24 bases between them. The CDR3 DNA sequence: TGCGCCAGCAGCAAAAGCCTCCCCGGGGCAAGAGAACAGCCCCAGCATTTT. This gives the protein CASSKSLPGAREQPQHF.

There are many counts of this clonotype. The genes are TRBV20-1 and TRBJ2-5; 8 bases match TRBD2. Trimming removed 0 bases from V and 2 bases from J; junction bases left unmatched: 11. CDR1 is DFQATT, CDR2 SNEGSKA, per germline (reference sequence). The length of the CDR3 is 17 residues. CDR3 sequence (DNA): TGCAGTGCTAGAGATGGACTAGCTGTTCCTCTTCAAGAGACCCAGTACTTC. It yields the protein CSARDGLAVPLQETQYF.

This clonotype was counted many times. The chain carries TRBV5-1 and TRBJ1-1; 7 nucleotides agree with TRBD1. The CDR3 totals 14 residues. V lost 4 bases to trimming and J lost 1 base; unmatched junction nucleotides: 4. CDR1 is SGHRS, CDR2 YFSETQ, per germline. In DNA, the CDR3 is TGCGCCAGCAGCACCGGGACAGCGAACACTGAAGCTTTCTTT. This translates into CASSTGTANTEAFF.

This clonotype appeared many times. The chain couples TRBV12-3 or TRBV12-4 to TRBJ1-6; 8 bases map to TRBD1. This CDR3 has 13 residues. The V gene end was trimmed by 6 bases and the J gene end by 7 bases; junction bases not matched to a gene: 2. The CDR3 coding sequence is TGTGCCAGCAGCCGGGACAGGAATTCACCCCTCCACTTT. Its translation is CASSRDRNSPLHF.

This clonotype was observed at least ten times. The V gene is TRBV4-3, the J gene TRBJ1-4; unclear D gene. Trimming stripped 4 bases from V and 2 bases from J, with 14 bases between. CDR1 LGHNA and CDR2 YSLEER come from the germline V gene. The CDR3 length is 16 residues. CDR3 nucleotides: TGCGCCAGCAGCCTTGATATAGCCACGACTAATGAAAAACTGTTTTTT. Translated: CASSLDIATTNEKLFF.

The chain employs TRBV4-1 and TRBJ2-7, with 9 bases aligning to TRBD1. The CDR3 sequence is 16 residues long. Germline loops: CDR1 MGHRA, CDR2 YSYEKL. V shed 5 bases and J 2 bases; nucleotides not matched to a gene: 10. The CDR3 nucleotides read TGCGCCAGCAGCGATCACAGGGGGCGCAGGACCTACGAGCAGTACTTC. It translates to CASSDHRGRRTYEQYF.

This clonotype was counted between two and nine times. The gene calls are TRBV6-1 and TRBJ1-1; D may be TRBD1 (5 bases). The germline V gene encodes CDR1 MNHNS and CDR2 SASEGT. V was trimmed by 6 bases and J by 5 bases, leaving 19 bases between them. The CDR3 spans 15 residues. CDR3 sequence: CASRDEGQGTTEAFF. Here the CDR3 DNA reads TGTGCCAGCAGAGACGAGGGGCAGGGAACGACTGAAGCTTTCTTT.

This clonotype was seen a few times. One junction end disagrees with the germline gene, perhaps due to a read error. The genes are TRBV20-1 and TRBJ1-2; TRBD1 aligns across 7 bases. Germline CDR1 and CDR2: DFQATT and SNEGSKA (reference sequence). This CDR3 contains 14 residues. This CDR3 is CCARVKGGAWGYTF. The CDR3 DNA follows: TGCTGTGCTAGAGTCAAAGGGGGCGCGTGGGGCTACACCTTC.

Ten or more counts support this clonotype. The chain uses TRBV20-1 and TRBJ1-6, with a possible D match to TRBD1 (6 bases). Between the trimmed V and J ends, which lost 6 bases and 8 bases, there was a span of 17 bases. The germline gives CDR1 DFQATT, CDR2 SNEGSKA (reference sequence). The CDR3 is 14 residues long. The DNA for the CDR3 is TGCAGTGCCTCCATTAGGGGGGCTGATTCACCCCTCCACTTT. Translated: CSASIRGADSPLHF.

This clonotype showed up many times. The V and J genes are TRBV4-2 and TRBJ1-1, with unresolved D. Germline loops: CDR1 LGHNA, CDR2 YNFKEQ. V was trimmed by 7 bases and J by 8 bases, leaving 14 bases between them. The CDR3 loop spans 12 amino acids. The CDR3 DNA sequence: TGTGCCAGCACCCTCGGCCCGTACGAAGCTTTCTTT. Its protein product is CASTLGPYEAFF.

This clonotype appeared many times. V and J are TRBV7-3 and TRBJ2-7, with 11 bases matching TRBD2. Germline assignment: CDR1 SGHTA and CDR2 FQGTGA. Trimming removed 3 bases from V and 3 bases from J; junction bases left unmatched: 4. The CDR3 length is 15 residues. CDR3 coding DNA: TGTGCCAGCAGCTTTAGCGGGGGGGCCTACTACGAGCAGTACTTC. Translating it yields CASSFSGGAYYEQYF.

This clonotype was recorded at least ten times. The chain links TRBV5-1 to TRBJ2-2; D is uncertain. The V and J ends lost 1 base and 3 bases respectively, with 10 bases between them. Germline CDR1 is SGHRS and CDR2 is YFSETQ. This CDR3 is 15 amino acids long. CDR3 residues: CASSLRSLDTGELFF. CDR3 coding DNA: TGCGCCAGCAGCTTGCGCAGTTTGGACACCGGGGAGCTGTTTTTT.

This clonotype was seen many times. The chain carries TRBV5-1 and TRBJ1-1; tentative D call: TRBD1 (6 bases). This CDR3 spans 15 amino acids. V was cut by 6 bases and J by 3 bases, with 18 bases left in between. Germline V CDR1 and CDR2: SGHRS, YFSETQ. CDR3 in amino acids: CASTRTPAGDTEAFF. The DNA for the CDR3 is TGCGCCAGCACCCGGACCCCGGCAGGGGACACTGAAGCTTTCTTT.

This clonotype has a count of ten or more. The V and J genes are TRBV6-1 and TRBJ1-3, with D perhaps matching TRBD1 (5 bases). The germline gives CDR1 MNHNS, CDR2 SASEGT. CDR3 length: 16 residues. The V end was cut by 6 bases, the J end by 0 bases, with 15 bases between. CDR3 nucleotides: TGTGCCAGCAGCCTCTGGATGGGGCTCTCTGGAAACACCATATATTTT. It is translated as CASSLWMGLSGNTIYF.

This clonotype was seen many times. V is TRBV5-1 and J is TRBJ1-2; unclear D gene. CDR3 length: 15 amino acids. Germline CDR1 is SGHRS and CDR2 is YFSETQ. Trimming took off 0 bases at V and 7 bases at J, with 16 bases between the two ends. CDR3 coding DNA: TGCGCCAGCAGCTTGGAAGGACCTGATTACGCTGGCTACACCTTC. Its protein product is CASSLEGPDYAGYTF.

The V call is TRBV7-2, the J call TRBJ2-2; the match to TRBD2 covers 11 bases. V gave up 3 bases and J gave up 6 bases; unmatched junction bases: 6. CDR1 and CDR2 (germline): SGHTA, FQGNSA. The CDR3 contains 16 residues. CDR3 in DNA: TGTGCCAGCAGCTTGTTCTTAGCGGGGGGGCCCGGGGAGCTGTTTTTT. It translates to CASSLFLAGGPGELFF.

Many counts were recorded for this clonotype. V and J are TRBV5-1 and TRBJ2-1; 8 nucleotides agree with TRBD1. The ends lost 3 bases at V and 9 bases at J; junction bases unmatched: 5. This CDR3 spans 13 amino acids. From germline, CDR1 is SGHRS and CDR2 YFSETQ. CDR3 bases: TGCGCCAGCAGCTGGACAGGGCAAGGTGAGCAGTTCTTC. It translates to CASSWTGQGEQFF.

The table lists this clonotype with many counts. The CDR3 sequence: CAIRLTGTGDHEQYF. The CDR3 nucleotides are TGTGCCATCAGATTGACCGGGACAGGGGACCACGAGCAGTACTTC. This sequence joins TRBV10-3 and TRBJ2-7; 10 nucleotides agree with TRBD1. V lost 6 bases, J lost 5 bases, and 10 bases stayed unmatched. The CDR3 has 15 residues. Per germline, CDR1 ENHRY and CDR2 SYGVKD.

This clonotype was recorded at least ten times. The gene calls are TRBV2 and TRBJ1-5; TRBD1 agrees at 9 bases. Germline V gene data show CDR1 as SNHLY and CDR2 as FYNNEI. Germline trimming cut 4 bases from V and 2 bases from J; bases unmatched to any gene: 3. The CDR3 loop spans 15 amino acids. The CDR3 loop is CASSGGQGGNQPQHF. CDR3 sequence (DNA): TGTGCCAGCAGTGGGGGACAGGGCGGCAATCAGCCCCAGCATTTT. The full variable domain, completed using reference TRBV2 and TRBJ1-5, is EPEVTQTPSHQVTQMGQEVILRCVPISNHLYFYWYRQILGQKVEFLVSFYNNEISEKSEIFDDQFSVERPDGSNFTLKIRSTKLEDSAMYFCASSGGQGGNQPQHFGDGTRLSIL.

This clonotype was observed at least ten times. The chain employs TRBV12-3 or TRBV12-4 and TRBJ1-4; 8 bases map to TRBD1. The CDR3 consists of 14 residues. V gave up 6 bases and J gave up 7 bases; unmatched junction bases: 7. The CDR3 nucleotides are TGTGCCAGCAGCAGGACAGGGTTGGGTGAAAAACTGTTTTTT. Translated: CASSRTGLGEKLFF.

The table lists this clonotype with many counts. The chain couples TRBV10-3 to TRBJ1-6; 7 nucleotides match TRBD1. The germline gives CDR1 ENHRY, CDR2 SYGVKD. V was pared by 1 base and J by 7 bases, with 1 base of the junction left unmatched. The CDR3 is 14 residues long. In nucleotides, the CDR3 is TGTGCCATCAGTGAGTTGGGACAGAATTCACCCCTCCACTTT. This sequence encodes CAISELGQNSPLHF.

Many counts were recorded for this clonotype. This chain connects TRBV20-1 to TRBJ2-1, with 10 bases fitting TRBD2. The length of the CDR3 is 18 residues. Trimming cost V 2 bases and J 0 bases; bases outside gene matches: 10. Germline V lookup: CDR1 DFQATT, CDR2 SNEGSKA (reference sequence). The CDR3 coding sequence is TGCAGTGCTAGACTAGCGGGGGCTAGAGTTAGCTCCTACAATGAGCAGTTCTTC. Its translation: CSARLAGARVSSYNEQFF.

This chain links TRBV7-9 with TRBJ1-3; D is unclear. Trimming took off 7 bases at V and 6 bases at J, with 7 bases between the two ends. The CDR3 extends over 11 amino acids. CDR1 is SEHNR, CDR2 FQNEAQ, per germline (reference sequence). The CDR3 nucleotides read TGTGCCAGCACGCAGGCAAACACCATATATTTT. Translated, it gives CASTQANTIYF. Variable domain in full (rest from reference TRBV7-9 and TRBJ1-3): DTGVSQNPRHKITKRGQNVTFRCDPISEHNRLYWYRQTLGQGPEFLTYFQNEAQLEKSRLLSDRFSAERPKGSFSTLEIQRTEQGDSAMYLCASTQANTIYFGEGSWLTVV.

This clonotype was seen ten or more times. The CDR3 DNA reads as TGCGCCAGCAGCCAAGATCGGGTTGCCGGGGAGCTGTTTTTT. Its protein is CASSQDRVAGELFF. The chain links TRBV4-1 to TRBJ2-2, with D hard to call. Deletions cut 0 bases from V and 6 bases from J, with 8 bases between. The germline V gene has CDR1 MGHRA and CDR2 YSYEKL. The CDR3 is made up of 14 amino acids.

J is TRBJ2-1 and V is TRBV7-2, with a weak D call TRBD1 (5 bases). Germline V gene sequence: CDR1 SGHTA, CDR2 FQGNSA. The length of the CDR3 is 14 residues. V was cut by 1 base and J by 6 bases, with 10 bases left in between. CDR3 protein: CASSLGAGSNEQFF. The CDR3, as DNA: TGTGCCAGCAGCTTAGGAGCAGGGTCCAATGAGCAGTTCTTC.

This clonotype was observed many times. This sequence joins TRBV9 and TRBJ1-1; D gene ambiguous. The germline gives CDR1 SGDLS, CDR2 YYNGEE. Between the trimmed V and J ends, which lost 3 bases and 0 bases, there was a span of 6 bases. The CDR3 is made up of 13 amino acids. CDR3: CASSATLNTEAFF. The CDR3 nucleotides are TGTGCCAGCAGCGCAACACTGAACACTGAAGCTTTCTTT.

This clonotype was seen repeatedly, ten times or more. This chain uses TRBV29-1 with TRBJ2-3; 9 nucleotides align to TRBD1. The CDR3 runs 14 residues. The J segment lost 4 bases and the V segment lost 6 bases, leaving 8 bases of the junction unmatched. The germline V gene encodes CDR1 SQVTM and CDR2 ANQGSEA. CDR3 DNA: TGCAGCGTGGGGACAGGGAATGGTGCAGATACGCAGTATTTT. It translates to CSVGTGNGADTQYF.

This clonotype was seen at least ten times. The J gene is TRBJ2-3, the V gene TRBV28; D remains ambiguous. The CDR3 sequence is 13 residues long. V was shortened by 5 bases and J by 5 bases, with 11 bases between the two germline ends. Germline V lookup: CDR1 MDHEN, CDR2 SYDVKM. The CDR3 here is CASSPEFGDTQYF. In nucleotides, the CDR3 is TGTGCCAGCAGTCCCGAGTTTGGAGATACGCAGTATTTT.

This clonotype was counted many times. The chain recombines TRBV11-3 with TRBJ2-5; unclear D gene. CDR1 is SGHNT, CDR2 YENEEA, per germline. This CDR3 comprises 13 residues. The germline V and J ends were trimmed by 1 base and 7 bases, with 10 bases remaining between them. The CDR3 nucleotides read TGTGCCAGCAGCTTAGGTGTGGGCAGGACCCAGTACTTC. As protein: CASSLGVGRTQYF.

Ten or more counts support this clonotype. V is TRBV15 and J is TRBJ1-5; D is perhaps TRBD1 (6 bases). The germline CDR1 and CDR2 sequences are LNHNV and YYDKDF (reference sequence). Trimming took off 0 bases at V and 1 base at J, with 10 bases between the two ends. The CDR3 runs 16 residues. The CDR3: CATSRDSQGSNQPQHF. CDR3 DNA sequence: TGTGCCACCAGCAGAGATTCACAGGGAAGCAATCAGCCCCAGCATTTT.

This clonotype has at least ten counts. The chain couples TRBV6-4 to TRBJ2-3; perhaps D is TRBD1 or TRBD2 (5 bases each). CDR3 length: 13 amino acids. Germline assignment: CDR1 MRHNA and CDR2 SNTAGT. V lost 5 bases and J lost 2, with 8 bases in between. The CDR3 DNA follows: TGTGCCAGCAGTCGGGGCTCCACAGATACGCAGTATTTT. Translating gives CASSRGSTDTQYF.